Here is one T cell receptor (beta chain) with its context. Produced via immunoSEQ multiplex PCR; TCRdb's table is partial and in-frame only. The sample contains about 250,000 clones, roughly 85% of which appear only once. Germline assignment: CDR1 GTSNPN and CDR2 SVGIG (reference sequence). V lost 1 base and J lost 5, with 9 bases in between. The CDR3 extends over 14 amino acids. This specimen belongs to a study of blood T cell repertoires in COVID-19. The rearrangement joins TRBV30 to TRBJ1-6; no reliable D call. This TCR came from a woman aged 45-65 years with acute COVID-19. The specimen sequenced was PBMCs or T cells enriched from blood (not recorded which). The CDR3 bases are TGTGCCTGGAGTGAGTTACACAATAATTCACCCCTCCACTTT. Amino acid sequence: CAWSELHNNSPLHF.